This T cell receptor beta chain was documented in a study of sequential checkpoint blockade in melanoma (dated by TCRdb to between 2018 and 2020). Turning to the overall study: Patients were assigned by 1:1 randomization to either first-line nivolumab followed by ipilimumab (arm A) or ipilimumab followed by nivolumab (arm B). Maintenance nivolumab came after both trial sequences.

This sample's treatment or condition label indicates: randomized to nivolumab then ipilimumab (arm A) or the reverse (arm B). No trial patient had received prior DNA-damaging chemotherapy. A FACS Aria II flow cytometer was used to sort live CD3+CD8+ cells that were negative for CD19 and CD56 from thawed PBMCs. CheckMate 064, a randomized, open-label phase II trial of sequential checkpoint blockade, was the source of the samples, all of which came from patients with melanoma. Peripheral blood mononuclear cells were collected by leukapheresis, purified with Ficoll-Paque, and frozen in human serum with about 9.2% DMSO. Immediately after sorting, the purity of the sorted blood CD3+CD8+ cells was confirmed to be >98%, and DNA was then extracted. The sample holds one count of this clone. This receptor's antigen is unknown. Per-base qualities were not stored, and no clone one base away is much larger. Results and caveats for the whole study, not just this receptor: Validation of the response-prediction model combining TCR metrics and mutation burden is needed in larger, independent patient cohorts.

The germline V gene sets CDR1 to LGHNT and CDR2 to FRNRAP. Trimming removed 6 bases from V and 5 bases from J, leaving 16 bases between the germline ends. The CDR3 spans 14 residues, from the cysteine through the phenylalanine. Of the read, only the CDR3 DNA is kept; its 42 bases are in frame from base 1. The immunoSEQ Assay was used to immunosequence TCRbeta CDR3 regions from genomic DNA. Before high-throughput sequencing, genomic DNA was amplified using bias-controlled multiplex PCR. Concerning the study's data processing: To quantify the absolute abundance of each unique TCRbeta CDR3 region, the sequences were collapsed and filtered. Clonality, defined as 1 minus Pielou's evenness, was calculated using productive rearrangements only. Clones with significantly greater frequencies in on-treatment versus baseline samples were identified using a previously published method. TCRdb mirrors the immuneACCESS table, restricted to in-frame sequences. Some clones are absent from its copies; in checked studies, under half trace to an unresolved V gene, and the reason for the others is unknown. The DNA gave D and trimming, while V, J and clone size come from that table. The sample includes around 13,000 clones, with roughly 70% observed a single time. Of the sample, 20% to 30% falls within the top ten clones.

The rearranged segments are TRBV12-5 and TRBJ1-1; the D gene lacks a confident call. The starting material was CD8+ T cells sorted from blood (inferred from file names), obtained from a patient given nivolumab and ipilimumab in sequence. The TCR was taken from a human donor with melanoma. Here is the DNA: TGTGCTAGTGGGCTGGACTCTCGAGGGACTGAAGCTTTCTTT. It is translated as CASGLDSRGTEAFF.